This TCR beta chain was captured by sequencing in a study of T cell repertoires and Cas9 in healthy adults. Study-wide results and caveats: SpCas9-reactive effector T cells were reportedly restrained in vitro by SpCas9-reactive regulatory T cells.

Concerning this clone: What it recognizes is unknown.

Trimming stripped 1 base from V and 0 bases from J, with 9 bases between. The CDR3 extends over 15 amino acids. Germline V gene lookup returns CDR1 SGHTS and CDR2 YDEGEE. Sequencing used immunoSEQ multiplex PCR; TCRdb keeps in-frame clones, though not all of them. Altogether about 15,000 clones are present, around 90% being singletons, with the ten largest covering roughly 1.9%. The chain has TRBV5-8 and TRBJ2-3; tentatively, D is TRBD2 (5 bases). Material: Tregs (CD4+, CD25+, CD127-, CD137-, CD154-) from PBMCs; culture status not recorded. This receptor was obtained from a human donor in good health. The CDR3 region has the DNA TGTGCCAGCAGCTTGACCGGGATTAGCACAGATACGCAGTATTTT. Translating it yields CASSLTGISTDTQYF.